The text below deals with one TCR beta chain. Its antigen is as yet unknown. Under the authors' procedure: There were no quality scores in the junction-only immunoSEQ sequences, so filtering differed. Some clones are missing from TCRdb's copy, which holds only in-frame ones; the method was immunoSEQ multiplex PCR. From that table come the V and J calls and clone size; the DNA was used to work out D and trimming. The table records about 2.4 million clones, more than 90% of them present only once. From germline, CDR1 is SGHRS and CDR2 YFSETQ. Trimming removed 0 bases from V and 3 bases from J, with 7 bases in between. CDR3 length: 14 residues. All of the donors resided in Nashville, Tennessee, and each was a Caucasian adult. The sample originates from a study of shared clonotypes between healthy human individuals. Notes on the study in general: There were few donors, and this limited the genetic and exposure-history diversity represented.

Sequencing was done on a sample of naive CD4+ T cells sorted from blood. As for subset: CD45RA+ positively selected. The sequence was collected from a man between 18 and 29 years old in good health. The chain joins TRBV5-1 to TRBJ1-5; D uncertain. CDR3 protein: CASSLGEPNQPQHF. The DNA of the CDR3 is TGCGCCAGCAGCTTGGGGGAGCCCAATCAGCCCCAGCATTTT.